This T cell receptor beta chain was captured in a study of PD-L1 blockade in urothelial cancer. Overall study context: The patients first took atezolizumab at some point between 2014 and 2015, receiving 1,200 mg intravenously every 3 weeks. Blood was subjected to analysis at 3 weeks (second dose) and 6 weeks following treatment start.

Profiled with immunoSEQ multiplex PCR; TCRdb holds only in-frame clones, not every one. The top ten hold around 1.6% of the sample, which has under 70,000 clones, roughly 77% seen once. The CDR3 contains 15 residues. Germline CDR1 SNHLY, CDR2 FYNNEI. V dropped 6 bases and J dropped 5 bases, with 19 bases sitting between them. Time point described: pretreatment peripheral blood. This clonotype was sampled from a man between 70 and 80 years old with urothelial cancer. This sample comprised PBMCs, obtained around atezolizumab (anti-PD-L1) treatment. The V gene is TRBV2, the J gene TRBJ2-5; D possibly corresponds to TRBD1 (6 bases). The CDR3 is CASSFELQGMETQYF. CDR3 coding DNA: TGTGCCAGCAGCTTTGAATTACAGGGCATGGAGACCCAGTACTTC.